The 13 T cell receptor beta chains below all came from one sample that was sequenced in a study of T cells after yellow fever vaccination. Each CDR3 protein is one row after TCRdb ran MiXCR on the 5' RACE reads. The sample lists approximately 350,000 distinct CDR3 sequences, 9.5% to 13% occurring once. The sequencing used PBMCs, collected on the day of the first yellow fever vaccination. The receptors here all came from a man in his late teens or twenties who received the YFV17D yellow fever vaccine.

The rearrangement links TRBV3-1 to TRBJ2-5; D uncertain. This CDR3 contains 18 residues. With 6 bases removed from V and 0 bases from J, the gap between germline ends came to 23 bases. From germline, CDR1 is LGHDT and CDR2 YNNKEL (reference sequence). CDR3 DNA sequence: TGTGCCAGCAGTCCTGCTAATGTGGCAGATCTGTACCAAGAGACCCAGTACTTC. Residues: CASSPANVADLYQETQYF.

The chain employs TRBV6-2 or TRBV6-3 and TRBJ2-2; D possibly corresponds to TRBD1 (6 bases). This CDR3 is 13 amino acids long. V lost 6 bases and J 6 bases, leaving 11 bases between the germline ends. Germline V gene data show CDR1 as MNHEY and CDR2 as SVGEGT. DNA for the CDR3: TGTGCCAGCAGCGTCGGACAGCCCGGGGAGCTGTTTTTT. Translated, it gives CASSVGQPGELFF.

This clonotype was picked up a small number of times. The rearrangement uses TRBV7-3 and TRBJ1-4; D is ambiguous. CDR3 size: 13 residues. The V gene's germline CDR1 is SGHTA and CDR2 FQGTGA. V lost 5 bases and J lost 6, with 10 bases in between. As DNA, the CDR3 is TGTGCCAGCAGCCAATCAAAGTATGAAAAACTGTTTTTT. This codes for CASSQSKYEKLFF. Variable domain in full (rest from reference TRBV7-3 and TRBJ1-4): GAGVSQTPSNKVTEKGKYVELRCDPISGHTALYWYRQSLGQGPEFLIYFQGTGAADDSGLPNDRFFAVRPEGSVSTLKIQRTERGDSAVYLCASSQSKYEKLFFGSGTQLSVL.

This clonotype was seen only a few times. The V gene is TRBV12-3 or TRBV12-4, the J gene TRBJ1-4; 8 positions match TRBD1. The CDR3 has 14 residues. J was trimmed by 5 bases and V by 5 bases; bases with no gene match: 4. The CDR3 here is CASSPRDRNEKLFF. The CDR3 region has the DNA TGTGCCAGCAGTCCCCGGGACAGGAATGAAAAACTGTTTTTT.

This clonotype was detected only a few times. V and J are TRBV27 and TRBJ1-4; tentative D call: TRBD1 (6 bases). This CDR3 is 13 amino acids long. Germline CDR1 MNHEY, CDR2 SMNVEV (reference sequence). The germline V and J ends were trimmed by 7 bases and 11 bases, with 17 bases remaining between them. The DNA of the CDR3 is TGTGCCAGCACAACCACAGGGTCGGTGAAACTGTTTTTT. It translates to CASTTTGSVKLFF.

This clonotype was counted only a few times. The chain joins TRBV20-1 to TRBJ2-3; 10 nucleotides agree with TRBD2. Germline CDR1 reads DFQATT; CDR2 reads SNEGSKA (reference sequence). The CDR3 is made up of 13 amino acids. The CDR3 bases are TGCGTTTTAGCGGGGGGCGGAACAGATACGCAGTATTTT. Its translation: CVLAGGGTDTQYF.

Many counts were recorded for this clonotype. V gene TRBV7-9 combines with J gene TRBJ2-2; TRBD1 matches at 7 bases. V was clipped by 2 bases and J by 2 bases; unmatched bases: 5. This CDR3 has 16 amino acids. Germline CDR1 is SEHNR and CDR2 is FQNEAQ (reference sequence). The CDR3 DNA reads TGTGCCAGCAGCTTAAGACAGGGCACAAACACCGGGGAGCTGTTTTTT. This codes for CASSLRQGTNTGELFF. Variable domain in full (rest from reference TRBV7-9 and TRBJ2-2): DTGVSQNPRHKITKRGQNVTFRCDPISEHNRLYWYRQTLGQGPEFLTYFQNEAQLEKSRLLSDRFSAERPKGSFSTLEIQRTEQGDSAMYLCASSLRQGTNTGELFFGEGSRLTVL.

The table lists this clonotype with many counts. V usage is TRBV5-5 and J usage is TRBJ1-3; D not resolved. In germline, CDR1 is SGHKS, CDR2 YYEKEE (reference sequence). This CDR3 is built from 13 residues. Trimming stripped 4 bases from V and 4 bases from J, with 9 bases between. The CDR3 protein is CASSEMGGNTIYF. CDR3 nucleotides: TGTGCCAGCAGCGAGATGGGCGGAAACACCATATATTTT.

The sample holds a few counts of this clonotype. The chain has TRBV5-1 and TRBJ2-6; weak D call: TRBD1 (6 bases). V lost 9 bases and J lost 0, with 16 bases in between. Germline CDR1 is SGHRS and CDR2 is YFSETQ. This CDR3 region has 16 residues. The DNA of the CDR3 is TGCGCCACCGCCGCCGGGACAAGCTCTGGGGCCAACGTCCTGACTTTC. Its protein product is CATAAGTSSGANVLTF.

A few counts support this clonotype. At one end, the junction sequence differs from germline, possibly due to a read error. V gene TRBV20-1 combines with J gene TRBJ1-2; D remains ambiguous. Germline values: CDR1 DFQATT, CDR2 SNEGSKA (reference sequence). The CDR3 runs 14 residues. The CDR3 loop reads CSASRGGSNYGYTF. The CDR3 DNA reads TGCAGTGCTAGTAGAGGCGGTTCTAACTATGGCTACACTTTC.

V usage is TRBV7-9 and J usage is TRBJ2-3; the D gene is possibly TRBD2 (6 bases). The CDR3 contains 14 residues. The V gene's germline CDR1 is SEHNR and CDR2 FQNEAQ (reference sequence). Trimming removed 8 bases at V and 0 bases at J, with 12 bases between. The CDR3 DNA follows: TGTGCCAGCTCGGCGGGGATGAGCACAGATACGCAGTATTTT. This gives the protein CASSAGMSTDTQYF.

This clonotype appeared a few times. This sequence joins TRBV12-3 or TRBV12-4 and TRBJ1-5; D call uncertain. V gave up 3 bases and J gave up 4 bases, with 10 bases separating them. The CDR3 contains 14 residues. In nucleotides, the CDR3 is TGTGCCAGCAGTTTGGGAACAGAGAATCAGCCCCAGCATTTT. Translated: CASSLGTENQPQHF.

This clonotype occurred a few times. The chain recombines TRBV18 with TRBJ2-7; D unclear. This CDR3 region has 14 residues. The germline CDR1 and CDR2 sequences are KGHSH and LQKENI. V was cut by 6 bases and J by 2 bases, with 14 bases left in between. The CDR3 region has the DNA TGTGCCAGCTCGCCGGGTGGACGTCCCTACGAGCAGTACTTC. This sequence encodes CASSPGGRPYEQYF.